This TCR beta chain was observed in a study of blood T cell repertoires in COVID-19. Study at large: The United States, Italy and Spain were the sources of the acute and convalescent COVID-19 samples.

Assignment of participants to cohorts was predicated upon participant-reported clinical history. How the authors handled the data: From reference gene primer amplification, estimates of nucleated cell counts were derived. Some clones are missing from TCRdb's copy, which holds only in-frame ones; the method was immunoSEQ multiplex PCR. V and J calls and clone size are given by that table; D and trimming were obtained from the DNA. The top ten clones hold 3% to 4.5% of a sample with approximately 65,000 clones, 80% to 90% of them seen once. Specimen: PBMCs or T cells enriched from blood (not recorded which). This clonotype was obtained from a woman in her thirties or forties with acute COVID-19.

The CDR3: CASSHINLLTGDSNQPQHF. In DNA form, the CDR3 reads TGTGCCAGCAGTCACATCAATCTTTTGACAGGGGATAGCAATCAGCCCCAGCATTTT. V and J are TRBV28 and TRBJ1-5; 8 bases map to TRBD1. V lost 5 bases and J lost 0; bases outside the gene matches: 15. Germline loops: CDR1 MDHEN, CDR2 SYDVKM. The length of the CDR3 is 19 residues.